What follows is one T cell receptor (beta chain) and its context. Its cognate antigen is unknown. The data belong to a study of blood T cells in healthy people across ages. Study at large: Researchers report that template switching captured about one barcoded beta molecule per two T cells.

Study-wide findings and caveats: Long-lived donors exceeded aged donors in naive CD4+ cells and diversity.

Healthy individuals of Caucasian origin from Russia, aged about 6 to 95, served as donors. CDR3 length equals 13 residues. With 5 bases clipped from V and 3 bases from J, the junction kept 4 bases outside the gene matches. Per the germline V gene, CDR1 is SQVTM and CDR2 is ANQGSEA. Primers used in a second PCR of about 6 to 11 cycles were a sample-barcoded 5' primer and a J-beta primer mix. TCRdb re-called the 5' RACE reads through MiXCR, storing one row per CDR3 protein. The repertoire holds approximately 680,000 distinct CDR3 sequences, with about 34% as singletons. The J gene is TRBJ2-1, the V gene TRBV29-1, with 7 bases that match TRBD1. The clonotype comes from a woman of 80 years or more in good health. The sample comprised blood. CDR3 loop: CSVSRGNYNEQFF. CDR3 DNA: TGCAGCGTTTCCAGGGGGAACTACAATGAGCAGTTCTTC.